Below are 17 T cell receptor beta chains sequenced from a single sample in a study of cytomegalovirus exposure and HLA in healthy donors. The study ran its PCR with 60 Vbeta and 13 Jbeta primers. The data were produced by immunoSEQ multiplex PCR, yet TCRdb's version contains in-frame clones alone and is incomplete. Here the sample spans approximately 200,000 clones, approximately 80% being singletons. Sequenced: PBMCs. The receptors derive from a girl aged 10-17 years in good health and CMV-seronegative.

V and J are TRBV7-9 and TRBJ1-4; weak D call: TRBD1 (6 bases). Germline values: CDR1 SEHNR, CDR2 FQNEAQ (reference sequence). This CDR3 comprises 15 residues. The V gene lost 5 bases and the J gene lost 7 bases, with 17 bases spanning the gap. CDR3 nucleotide sequence: TGTGCCAGCAGCGCCGGGACGAGCAGGGGTGAAAAACTGTTTTTT. Its protein is CASSAGTSRGEKLFF.

This sequence joins TRBV5-4 and TRBJ1-1, with 7 bases that match TRBD1. Germline assignment: CDR1 SGHNT and CDR2 YYREEE (reference sequence). The CDR3 length is 15 residues. The V and J ends lost 0 bases and 4 bases, in that order; junction bases with no gene match: 6. The CDR3 sequence is CASSLVEGAGTEAFF. The CDR3 DNA is TGTGCCAGCAGCTTGGTGGAGGGGGCGGGCACTGAAGCTTTCTTT.

V is TRBV7-9 and J is TRBJ1-1, with D perhaps TRBD1 (5 bases). The CDR3 is made up of 13 amino acids. Per germline, CDR1 SEHNR and CDR2 FQNEAQ (reference sequence). V lost 11 bases to trimming and J lost 2 bases, with 15 bases between them. The CDR3 reads CAGTPGLNTEAFF. The CDR3 DNA is TGTGCCGGTACTCCGGGACTTAACACTGAAGCTTTCTTT.

V usage is TRBV27 and J usage is TRBJ2-7, with 10 bases that match TRBD1. The ends lost 6 bases at V and 4 bases at J; junction bases unmatched: 3. The CDR3 loop spans 13 amino acids. In germline, CDR1 is MNHEY, CDR2 SMNVEV (reference sequence). CDR3 protein: CASSRDRGYEQYF. CDR3 nucleotide sequence: TGTGCCAGCAGCCGGGACAGGGGATACGAGCAGTACTTC.

Only one count was recorded for this clone. The gene calls are TRBV20-1 and TRBJ1-2; D is unclear. The V end lost 7 bases, the J end lost 4 bases, and 7 bases lay between the germline ends. The CDR3 is 10 amino acids. Germline assignment: CDR1 DFQATT and CDR2 SNEGSKA (reference sequence). CDR3 amino acids: CSVEGYGYTF. CDR3 nucleotides: TGCAGTGTGGAGGGCTATGGCTACACCTTC.

V usage is TRBV7-9 and J usage is TRBJ2-7; 7 nucleotides line up with TRBD1. V shed 5 bases, J shed 5 bases, and the junction held 3 bases outside the gene matches. This CDR3 has 12 residues. CDR1 SEHNR and CDR2 FQNEAQ come from the germline V gene (reference sequence). This CDR3 is CASSPTGHEQYF. Written as DNA, the CDR3 is TGTGCCAGCAGCCCGACAGGGCACGAGCAGTACTTC.

Regarding this clone: An end of the junction does not agree with germline; a read error may underlie this. The chain combines TRBV7-9 with TRBJ2-5; D ambiguous. The length of the CDR3 is 12 residues. Germline CDR1 reads SEHNR; CDR2 reads FQNEAQ (reference sequence). Here the CDR3 reads CSSSLVVETQYF. CDR3 in DNA: TGTTCCAGCAGCTTAGTCGTTGAGACCCAGTACTTC.

The rearrangement uses TRBV27 and TRBJ2-3, with 9 bases lining up with TRBD1. The J segment lost 2 bases and the V segment lost 8 bases, leaving 11 bases of the junction unmatched. The CDR3 consists of 16 residues. Germline V lookup: CDR1 MNHEY, CDR2 SMNVEV (reference sequence). The CDR3, as DNA: TGTGCCAGCCATAATGGGGACAGGGTTATCACAGATACGCAGTATTTT. Its protein is CASHNGDRVITDTQYF.

This chain uses TRBV7-2 with TRBJ1-2, with a tentative D call TRBD1 (6 bases). The V and J ends lost 1 base and 6 bases respectively, with 12 bases between them. CDR1 is SGHTA, CDR2 FQGNSA, per germline. The CDR3 covers 14 residues. In DNA, the CDR3 is TGTGCCAGCAGCTTAGGGGGACAAAGGAATGGCTACACCTTC. Translating it yields CASSLGGQRNGYTF.

V is TRBV7-9 and J is TRBJ2-1; 11 bases are shared with TRBD2. The CDR3 totals 16 residues. The germline V gene encodes CDR1 SEHNR and CDR2 FQNEAQ (reference sequence). The V and J ends lost 5 bases and 3 bases, in that order; junction bases with no gene match: 6. The CDR3 region is CASSKRGTSGYNEQFF. In DNA, the CDR3 is TGTGCCAGCAGCAAACGAGGGACTAGCGGCTACAATGAGCAGTTCTTC.

V gene TRBV29-1 combines with J gene TRBJ1-1; TRBD1 is a possible D gene (5 bases). CDR3 size: 10 residues. The germline V gene has CDR1 SQVTM and CDR2 ANQGSEA. The V gene lost 5 bases and the J gene lost 7 bases, with 8 bases spanning the gap. DNA for the CDR3: TGCAGCGTTCGCGACAGTGAAGCTTTCTTT. Translation: CSVRDSEAFF.

This clone occurred once. The chain joins TRBV5-1 to TRBJ1-2, with TRBD1 identical over 7 bases. Germline lookup yields CDR1 SGHRS and CDR2 YFSETQ. The V segment lost 4 bases and the J segment 4 bases; nucleotides outside the gene matches: 4. The CDR3 runs 13 residues. CDR3 loop: CASSVGQAYGYTF. In DNA form, the CDR3 reads TGCGCCAGCAGCGTAGGACAGGCCTATGGCTACACCTTC.

This chain joins TRBV6-5 and TRBJ2-7; maybe TRBD1 (6 bases). Trimming stripped 0 bases from V and 2 bases from J, with 11 bases between. CDR1 is MNHEY, CDR2 SVGAGI, per germline. This CDR3 spans 15 amino acids. The CDR3 DNA sequence: TGTGCCAGCAGTTACTCGTCAGGGGTCGCCTACGAGCAGTACTTC. Translation gives CASSYSSGVAYEQYF.

This clone was seen only once. V gene TRBV19 combines with J gene TRBJ2-7; TRBD1 agrees at 10 bases. This CDR3 has 15 residues. CDR1 and CDR2 (germline): LNHDA, SQIVND (reference sequence). V trimming: 5 bases; J trimming: 3 bases; junction bases outside the gene matches: 7. The CDR3, as DNA: TGTGCCAGTAGTCATGTGGACAGGGGGTTCTACGAGCAGTACTTC. This gives the protein CASSHVDRGFYEQYF.

The chain recombines TRBV5-6 with TRBJ1-1; D may be TRBD1 (6 bases). The V end was cut by 1 base, the J end by 4 bases, with 11 bases between. Germline CDR1 is SGHDT and CDR2 is YYEEEE. The CDR3 loop spans 14 amino acids. CDR3 in DNA: TGTGCCAGCAGCTTGCGAGGGGGTAGCACTGAAGCTTTCTTT. Translated: CASSLRGGSTEAFF.

This chain joins TRBV27 and TRBJ1-2; D possibly corresponds to TRBD1 (5 bases). Looked up from germline, CDR1 is MNHEY and CDR2 is SMNVEV (reference sequence). The CDR3 is 13 residues long. The V and J ends lost 6 bases and 4 bases respectively, with 12 bases between them. DNA of the CDR3: TGTGCCAGCAGCTCAGGGCCCTCCTATGGCTACACCTTC. This gives the protein CASSSGPSYGYTF.

The V and J genes are TRBV27 and TRBJ1-1; the match to TRBD1 covers 7 bases. Germline V lookup: CDR1 MNHEY, CDR2 SMNVEV (reference sequence). The ends lost 6 bases at V and 4 bases at J; junction bases unmatched: 5. The CDR3 extends over 13 amino acids. The CDR3 reads CASRDRLPTEAFF. CDR3 in DNA: TGTGCCAGCAGGGACAGGTTGCCCACTGAAGCTTTCTTT.